A single sample is the source of the 21 T cell receptor beta chains below, sequenced in a study of control samples from healthy donors and cancer patients. Assay used: immunoSEQ multiplex PCR; TCRdb lists only in-frame clones, some missing. The repertoire includes about 180,000 clones, nearly 90% of them detected once, and 1.3% to 1.5% sits in the top ten. Sequencing was done on a sample of blood. These TCRs come from a woman aged 45-65 years in good health.

V and J are TRBV28 and TRBJ1-2; a possible D gene is TRBD1 (6 bases). The CDR3 totals 18 residues. CDR1 is MDHEN, CDR2 SYDVKM, per germline. V lost 1 base, J lost 1 base, and 19 bases lay in between. CDR3 protein: CASSLFQPEKQGNYGYTF. The CDR3 DNA is TGTGCCAGCAGTTTATTCCAACCCGAAAAACAGGGTAACTATGGCTACACCTTC.

The CDR3 DNA follows: TGTGCCAGCACCCAGACAGCGAACACTGAAGCTTTCTTT. Translated, it gives CASTQTANTEAFF. The chain couples TRBV7-9 to TRBJ1-1; the D gene is possibly TRBD1 (5 bases). V gave up 7 bases and J gave up 1 base, with 10 bases separating them. Germline assignment: CDR1 SEHNR and CDR2 FQNEAQ (reference sequence). The CDR3 is 13 residues long.

The gene calls are TRBV19 and TRBJ1-2; D is unclear. Germline V gives CDR1 LNHDA, CDR2 SQIVND (reference sequence). V was pared by 3 bases and J by 5 bases, with 13 bases between. The CDR3 is made up of 14 amino acids. CDR3 sequence (DNA): TGTGCCAGTAGTATCCGCGGCCCCGGGTATGGCTACACCTTC. This codes for CASSIRGPGYGYTF. The complete variable domain, with remaining parts taken from reference TRBV19 and TRBJ1-2, reads DGGITQSPKYLFRKEGQNVTLSCEQNLNHDAMYWYRQDPGQGLRLIYYSQIVNDFQKGDIAEGYSVSREKKESFPLTVTSAQKNPTAFYLCASSIRGPGYGYTFGSGTRLTVV.

The chain joins TRBV18 to TRBJ1-2; perhaps TRBD1 as D (6 bases). Germline loops: CDR1 KGHSH, CDR2 LQKENI. The CDR3 spans 13 residues. V lost 10 bases, J lost 8 bases, and 20 bases lay in between. CDR3 coding DNA: TGTGCCACATTTAACGGTGGACAGTCGGGCTACACCTTC. It translates to CATFNGGQSGYTF.

The J gene is TRBJ1-4, the V gene TRBV6-1; D call uncertain. Germline-derived CDR1 and CDR2 are MNHNS and SASEGT. The CDR3 consists of 16 residues. Trimming cost V 3 bases and J 4 bases, with 15 bases left between them. As DNA, the CDR3 is TGTGCCAGCAGTGACCCGCCCCGGGCCATTAATGAAAAACTGTTTTTT. Encoded protein: CASSDPPRAINEKLFF.

The chain recombines TRBV7-9 with TRBJ2-3; D is possibly TRBD1 (5 bases). Germline values: CDR1 SEHNR, CDR2 FQNEAQ (reference sequence). With 3 bases removed from V and 2 bases from J, the gap between germline ends came to 6 bases. The CDR3 extends over 13 amino acids. The CDR3 loop is CASSFGHTDTQYF. The CDR3 coding sequence is TGTGCCAGCAGCTTTGGACACACAGATACGCAGTATTTT. Full variable domain (remainder filled in from reference TRBV7-9 and TRBJ2-3): DTGVSQNPRHKITKRGQNVTFRCDPISEHNRLYWYRQTLGQGPEFLTYFQNEAQLEKSRLLSDRFSAERPKGSFSTLEIQRTEQGDSAMYLCASSFGHTDTQYFGPGTRLTVL.

The rearrangement uses TRBV7-2 and TRBJ1-5; D is ambiguous. Germline V lookup: CDR1 SGHTA, CDR2 FQGNSA. Trimming removed 6 bases at V and 9 bases at J, with 18 bases between. The CDR3 spans 14 residues. CDR3 region: CASRPDLPVGPQHF. In DNA, the CDR3 is TGTGCCAGCAGACCGGACCTCCCCGTGGGGCCCCAGCATTTT.

This chain uses TRBV6-2 or TRBV6-3 with TRBJ1-1, with D unclear. V lost 2 bases and J 1 base, leaving 8 bases between the germline ends. The CDR3 consists of 14 residues. Germline-derived CDR1 and CDR2 are MNHEY and SVGEGT. DNA for the CDR3: TGTGCCAGCAGTTACGGGTATTGGAACACTGAAGCTTTCTTT. This codes for CASSYGYWNTEAFF.

V and J are TRBV7-9 and TRBJ2-5, with D perhaps matching TRBD1 (6 bases). V was pared by 8 bases and J by 1 base, with 17 bases between. CDR1 and CDR2 from the germline V gene are SEHNR and FQNEAQ (reference sequence). This CDR3 has 15 residues. The CDR3 DNA follows: TGTGCCAGCCACGTGGCACAGGGACCCCAAGAGACCCAGTACTTC. Translating gives CASHVAQGPQETQYF.

The rearrangement links TRBV6-2 or TRBV6-3 to TRBJ2-6; D is undetermined. This CDR3 comprises 14 residues. The germline V gene encodes CDR1 MNHEY and CDR2 SVGEGT. V gave up 4 bases and J gave up 0 bases, with 4 bases separating them. The CDR3: CASSWVSGANVLTF. Written as DNA, the CDR3 is TGTGCCAGCAGTTGGGTCTCTGGGGCCAACGTCCTGACTTTC.

To note about this clone: This sample includes further DNA sequences coding for the same CDR3. The chain uses TRBV18 and TRBJ2-7, with 9 bases lining up with TRBD1. CDR1 is KGHSH and CDR2 is LQKENI in the germline V gene. There are 14 residues in the CDR3. V shed 3 bases, J shed 4 bases, and the junction held 4 bases outside the gene matches. As DNA, the CDR3 is TGTGCCAGCTCACCCAGGACAGGGGAATACGAGCAGTACTTC. Translation: CASSPRTGEYEQYF.

This chain links TRBV2 with TRBJ1-5; the D gene is possibly TRBD1 (6 bases). Trimming stripped 5 bases from V and 1 base from J, with 18 bases between. The germline gives CDR1 SNHLY, CDR2 FYNNEI. This CDR3 has 17 amino acids. Written as DNA, the CDR3 is TGTGCCAGCAGTCCTGACAGGCTAATTCTCAGCAATCAGCCCCAGCATTTT. Its translation: CASSPDRLILSNQPQHF.

This chain connects TRBV19 to TRBJ2-4; D gene ambiguous. The CDR3 runs 17 residues. Germline V gives CDR1 LNHDA, CDR2 SQIVND (reference sequence). V was cut by 3 bases and J by 3 bases, with 18 bases left in between. CDR3 sequence reads: CASSITRQNVGKNIQYF. The CDR3 DNA is TGTGCCAGTAGTATCACGAGACAAAACGTGGGCAAAAACATTCAGTACTTC.

J is TRBJ2-3 and V is TRBV5-1; no clear D gene. Germline V gene lookup returns CDR1 SGHRS and CDR2 YFSETQ. V lost 4 bases and J 4 bases, leaving 13 bases between the germline ends. This CDR3 spans 14 amino acids. The CDR3 DNA reads TGCGCCAGCAGCGCCACTTCCCCCGCAGATACGCAGTATTTT. This gives the protein CASSATSPADTQYF.

This clone has only one observation. The limits of the CDR3 on the DNA are not certain, so only TCRdb's listed CDR3 is given. This CDR3 reads CASSRGLDFRGEQYF. This sequence joins TRBV3-1 (or the pseudogene TRBV3-2) and TRBJ2-7; the table's D gene call, TRBD2, was not cross checked with the DNA. The CDR3 has 15 amino acids, counting both end residues. Germline values: CDR1 LGHDT, CDR2 YNNKEL (reference sequence).

The V call is TRBV6-2 or TRBV6-3, the J call TRBJ1-4; D gene uncertain. The length of the CDR3 is 18 residues. V lost 4 bases to trimming and J lost 1 base, with 19 bases between them. The germline V gene encodes CDR1 MNHEY and CDR2 SVGEGT. CDR3 nucleotides: TGTGCCAGCAGTTCCCTGTGGGCGCTCCTTTTAACTAATGAAAAACTGTTTTTT. This codes for CASSSLWALLLTNEKLFF.

The rearrangement joins TRBV7-9 to TRBJ2-7; 8 bases map to TRBD1. Germline values: CDR1 SEHNR, CDR2 FQNEAQ (reference sequence). The CDR3 covers 15 residues. After removal of 6 bases from V and 0 bases from J, the junction contained 7 bases not matched to a gene. The CDR3 is CASRRGQALSYEQYF. DNA of the CDR3: TGTGCCAGCAGACGGGGACAGGCTCTCTCCTACGAGCAGTACTTC.

CDR3: CASSPSGATYEQYF. Written as DNA, the CDR3 is TGTGCCAGCAGCCCCTCGGGAGCCACCTACGAGCAGTACTTC. The chain combines TRBV7-9 with TRBJ2-7; D might be TRBD2 (6 bases). This CDR3 is 14 amino acids long. The germline V gene encodes CDR1 SEHNR and CDR2 FQNEAQ (reference sequence). V dropped 5 bases and J dropped 2 bases, with 13 bases sitting between them.

The V gene is TRBV5-5, the J gene TRBJ2-7, with 12 bases that match TRBD2. This CDR3 comprises 16 residues. The germline V gene has CDR1 SGHKS and CDR2 YYEKEE (reference sequence). V trimming: 4 bases; J trimming: 1 base; junction bases outside the gene matches: 6. The CDR3 sequence is CASSRGLAGRSYEQYF. The CDR3 nucleotides read TGTGCCAGCAGCAGGGGACTAGCGGGTAGGTCCTACGAGCAGTACTTC.

V gene TRBV6-6 combines with J gene TRBJ1-2; 8 nucleotides line up with TRBD1. The germline V gene has CDR1 MNHNY and CDR2 SVGAGI (reference sequence). V gave up 5 bases and J gave up 2 bases; unmatched junction bases: 4. This CDR3 region has 14 residues. The CDR3 protein is CASSRTGLNYGYTF. The CDR3 DNA reads TGTGCCAGCAGTAGGACAGGGCTAAACTATGGCTACACCTTC.

V and J are TRBV5-5 and TRBJ1-1; D is unclear. CDR1 SGHKS and CDR2 YYEKEE come from the germline V gene (reference sequence). The V gene lost 0 bases and the J gene lost 5 bases, with 14 bases spanning the gap. The CDR3 runs 15 residues. Written as DNA, the CDR3 is TGTGCCAGCAGCTTGGGCTGGCCAGTCGTGACTGAAGCTTTCTTT. It codes for CASSLGWPVVTEAFF.